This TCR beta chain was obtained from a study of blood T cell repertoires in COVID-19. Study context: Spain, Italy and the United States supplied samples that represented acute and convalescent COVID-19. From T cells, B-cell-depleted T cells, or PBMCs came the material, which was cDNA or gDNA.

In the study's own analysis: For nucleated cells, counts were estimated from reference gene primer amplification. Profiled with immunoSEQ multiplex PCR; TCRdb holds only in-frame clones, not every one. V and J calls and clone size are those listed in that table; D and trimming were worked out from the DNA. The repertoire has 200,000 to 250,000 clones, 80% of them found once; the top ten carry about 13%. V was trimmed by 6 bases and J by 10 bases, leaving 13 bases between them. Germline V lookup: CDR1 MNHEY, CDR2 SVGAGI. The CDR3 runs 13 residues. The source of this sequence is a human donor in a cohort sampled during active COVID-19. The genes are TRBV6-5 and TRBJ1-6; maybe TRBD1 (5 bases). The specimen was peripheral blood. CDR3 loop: CASRDGGQSPLHF. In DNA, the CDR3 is TGTGCCAGCAGGGATGGTGGACAATCACCCCTCCACTTT.